This entry features one T cell receptor (beta chain) sequence. The protocol was immunoSEQ multiplex PCR, while the TCRdb copy is restricted to in-frame clones and leaves out a portion. This table has fewer than 95,000 clones, about 94% appearing once. This specimen belongs to a study of T cell changes during pregnancy in multiple sclerosis. The sequence was obtained from a female donor in good health, enrolled as a control in a pregnancy study. This specimen consisted of peripheral blood, obtained in the first trimester of pregnancy.

The CDR3 spells CASRSGTGGTNEKLFF. The CDR3 DNA reads TGTGCCAGCAGGTCCGGGACAGGGGGGACTAATGAAAAACTGTTTTTT. The rearrangement uses TRBV28 and TRBJ1-4; 11 bases are a match to TRBD1. Germline values: CDR1 MDHEN, CDR2 SYDVKM. The V and J ends lost 6 bases and 2 bases, in that order; junction bases with no gene match: 5. The CDR3 runs to 16 residues.